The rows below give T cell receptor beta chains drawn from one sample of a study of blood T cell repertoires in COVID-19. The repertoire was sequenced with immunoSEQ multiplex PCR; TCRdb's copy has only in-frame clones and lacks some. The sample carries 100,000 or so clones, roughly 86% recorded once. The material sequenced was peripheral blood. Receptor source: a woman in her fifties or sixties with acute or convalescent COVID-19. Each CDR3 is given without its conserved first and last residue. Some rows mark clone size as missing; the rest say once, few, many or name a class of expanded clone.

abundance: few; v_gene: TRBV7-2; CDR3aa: ASTPWRGKNNEQF
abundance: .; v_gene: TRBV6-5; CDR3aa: ASSYNRQGHEQY
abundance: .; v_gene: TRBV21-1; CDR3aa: ASSKGPEQY
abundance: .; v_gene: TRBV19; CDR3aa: ASSILATNEQF
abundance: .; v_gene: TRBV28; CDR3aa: ASSFRGKSSYEQY
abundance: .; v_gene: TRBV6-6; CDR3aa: ASSSTGFVDGYT
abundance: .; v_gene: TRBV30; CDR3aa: AWSLGGSNQPQH
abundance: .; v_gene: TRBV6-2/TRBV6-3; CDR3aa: ASSSPFGSGETQY
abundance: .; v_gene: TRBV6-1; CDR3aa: ASSGGGSNYGYT
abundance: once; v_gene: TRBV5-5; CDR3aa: ASSLEGASYLDGYT
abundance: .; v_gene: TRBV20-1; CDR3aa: SASPLLAGSTDTQY
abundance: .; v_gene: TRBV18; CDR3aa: ASSPRRRDEKLF
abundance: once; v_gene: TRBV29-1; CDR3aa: SAVELNYGYT
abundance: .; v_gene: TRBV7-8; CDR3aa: ASSEATGTEAF
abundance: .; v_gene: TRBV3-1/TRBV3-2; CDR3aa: ASSDRATETQY
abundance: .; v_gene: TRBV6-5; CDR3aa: ASSPGQVVYGYT
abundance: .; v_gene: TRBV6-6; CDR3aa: ASIYGGTGNQPQH
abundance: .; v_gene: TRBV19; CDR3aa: ASSIPGVEQF
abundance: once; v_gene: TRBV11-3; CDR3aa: ASSLDGSSLFGNEQF
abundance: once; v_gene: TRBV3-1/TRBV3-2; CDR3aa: ASSQSSGPNEQF
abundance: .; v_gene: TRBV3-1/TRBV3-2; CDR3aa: ASPGGPQH
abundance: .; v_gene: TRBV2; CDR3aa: ASSVQGAVSGNTIY
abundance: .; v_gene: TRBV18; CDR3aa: ASSPGSETQY
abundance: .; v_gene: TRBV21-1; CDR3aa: ASSKLGGWPYNEQF
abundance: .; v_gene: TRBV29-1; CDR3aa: SVTEQADSGNTIY
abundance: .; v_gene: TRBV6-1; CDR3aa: ASSERGLTRYGNQPQH
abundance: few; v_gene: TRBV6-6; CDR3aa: ASAQGDSPLH
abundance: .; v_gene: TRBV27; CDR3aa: ASSFDSNNSPLH
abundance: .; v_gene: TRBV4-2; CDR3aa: ASSQDLEGPNQPQH
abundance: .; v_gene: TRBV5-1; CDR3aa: ASSLGQGRRETQY
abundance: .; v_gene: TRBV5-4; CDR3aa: ASSLEVGSGNNEQF
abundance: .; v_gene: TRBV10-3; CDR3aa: AISEGTVTGNTIY
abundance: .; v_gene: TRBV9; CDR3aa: ASSVARLGVVGELF
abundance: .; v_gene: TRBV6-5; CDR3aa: ASSLLADGGEQF
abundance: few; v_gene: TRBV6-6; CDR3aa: ASSYSGYSYGYT
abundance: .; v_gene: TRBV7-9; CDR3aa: ASSLSGRDSSYEQY
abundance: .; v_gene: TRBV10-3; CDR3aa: AISLSGKETQY
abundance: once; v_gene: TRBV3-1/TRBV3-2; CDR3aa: ASSQGGWSTEAF
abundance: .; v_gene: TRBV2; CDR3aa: ATSPGGATGELF
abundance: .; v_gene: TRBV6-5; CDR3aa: ASSYQGARNEQF
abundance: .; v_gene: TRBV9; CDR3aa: ASSGAGAGTGELF
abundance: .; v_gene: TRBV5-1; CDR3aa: ASSLGGGTHEQF